This T cell receptor beta chain was observed in a study of cytomegalovirus exposure and HLA in healthy donors. TCRdb's copy holds only in-frame clones and misses some; the assay was immunoSEQ multiplex PCR. In the table there are around 250,000 clones, around 87% of which are singletons. The specimen sequenced was PBMCs. This TCR derives from a woman younger than 30 in good health and CMV-seronegative.

CDR3 bases: TGCGCCAGCAGCCAAGAATCGGGGTTGGTATTCCACGATAACTATGGCTACACCTTC. This translates into CASSQESGLVFHDNYGYTF. V usage is TRBV4-3 and J usage is TRBJ1-2; D unclear. V was shortened by 0 bases and J by 1 base, with 21 bases between the two germline ends. The CDR3 sequence is 19 residues long. From germline, CDR1 is LGHNA and CDR2 YSLEER.